Listed below are T cell receptor beta chains from one sample, sequenced in a study of T cell responses to AZD1222 COVID-19 vaccine. The repertoire was sequenced with immunoSEQ multiplex PCR; TCRdb's copy has only in-frame clones and lacks some. The sample lists fewer than 120,000 clones; about four fifths were seen once. Source: peripheral blood, taken on day 0 of AZD1222 vaccination. The receptors derive from an adult in good health. Each CDR3 is given with its conserved first and last residue. D genes are given only for firm matches. Clone sizes are given selectively: once, few, many, or a class where the clone is expanded.

d_call | j_call | v_call | clone_size | cdr3_nt | cdr3_aa
NA | TRBJ1-5 | TRBV6-6 | NA | TGTGCCAGCAGCCTTCTGGGGAGCAATCAGCCCCAGCATTTT | CASSLLGSNQPQHF
NA | TRBJ2-1 | TRBV7-2 | NA | TGTGCCAGCAGCCCCAGCGGTATCTCCTACAATGAGCAGTTCTTC | CASSPSGISYNEQFF
NA | TRBJ1-5 | TRBV6-5 | NA | TGTGCCAGCAACCGGGCCCCGGGAAAGCAGCCCCAGCATTTT | CASNRAPGKQPQHF
TRBD1 | TRBJ2-7 | TRBV5-1 | few | TGCGCCAGCAGCTCGGGACAGGGCTACGAGCAGTACTTC | CASSSGQGYEQYF
TRBD1 | TRBJ1-1 | TRBV10-2 | NA | TGCGCCAGCAGTTGGGGACAGGGGGCGAGTGAAGCTTTCTTT | CASSWGQGASEAFF
TRBD2 | TRBJ2-1 | TRBV19 | NA | TGTGCCAGTAGTATGCGGGAGGGGTATGAGCAGTTCTTC | CASSMREGYEQFF
NA | TRBJ1-6 | TRBV19 | few | TGTGCCAGTAGTATAAGGGTCTATAATTCACCCCTCCACTTT | CASSIRVYNSPLHF
NA | TRBJ1-2 | TRBV28 | NA | TGTGCCAGCAGTTTTAAACAGAGCTATGGCTACACCTTC | CASSFKQSYGYTF
NA | TRBJ2-3 | TRBV9 | NA | TGTGCCAGCAGCGTAGGACCCACAGATACGCAGTATTTT | CASSVGPTDTQYF
NA | TRBJ1-3 | TRBV19 | few | TGTGCCAGTACCATGGGTCCAGGCTCTGGAAACACCATATATTTT | CASTMGPGSGNTIYF
TRBD2 | TRBJ2-1 | TRBV11-3 | once | TGTGCCAGCAGCGAACGACTAGCGGGAAAGCATGAGCAGTTCTTC | CASSERLAGKHEQFF
TRBD1 | TRBJ2-6 | TRBV18 | NA | TGTGCCAGCTCACCGAGGACAGGGTCCCTCTCTGGGGCCAACGTCCTGACTTTC | CASSPRTGSLSGANVLTF
NA | TRBJ1-3 | TRBV4-3 | once | TGCGCCAGCAGCCCGCGGGTTGGGCCCTCTCAGGAAAACACCATATATTTT | CASSPRVGPSQENTIYF
NA | TRBJ1-2 | TRBV30 | NA | TGTGCCTGGAGTGTTCTGCAGGGAGTGAGTGGCTACACCTTC | CAWSVLQGVSGYTF
NA | TRBJ1-2 | TRBV10-3 | NA | TGTGCCACCGGCCAGCCCGCGGGTGGCTACACCTTC | CATGQPAGGYTF
TRBD2 | TRBJ2-5 | TRBV18 | once | TGTGCCAGCTCACCACCGATACTAGCGGAGTACCAAGAGACCCAGTACTTC | CASSPPILAEYQETQYF
TRBD1 | TRBJ1-6 | TRBV19 | NA | TGTGCCAGTAGCTCGGGGACAGGGGCCTCACCCCTCCACTTT | CASSSGTGASPLHF